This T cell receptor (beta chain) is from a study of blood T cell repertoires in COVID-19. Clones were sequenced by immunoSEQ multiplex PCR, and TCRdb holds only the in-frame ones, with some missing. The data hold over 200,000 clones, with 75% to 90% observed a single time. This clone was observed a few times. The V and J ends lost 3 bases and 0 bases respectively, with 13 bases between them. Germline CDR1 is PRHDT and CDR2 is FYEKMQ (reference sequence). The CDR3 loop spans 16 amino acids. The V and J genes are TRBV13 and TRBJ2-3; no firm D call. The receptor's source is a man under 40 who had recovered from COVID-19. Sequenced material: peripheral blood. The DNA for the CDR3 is TGTGCCAGCAGCTTTCGAGGTGTGAAAAGCACAGATACGCAGTATTTT. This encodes CASSFRGVKSTDTQYF.